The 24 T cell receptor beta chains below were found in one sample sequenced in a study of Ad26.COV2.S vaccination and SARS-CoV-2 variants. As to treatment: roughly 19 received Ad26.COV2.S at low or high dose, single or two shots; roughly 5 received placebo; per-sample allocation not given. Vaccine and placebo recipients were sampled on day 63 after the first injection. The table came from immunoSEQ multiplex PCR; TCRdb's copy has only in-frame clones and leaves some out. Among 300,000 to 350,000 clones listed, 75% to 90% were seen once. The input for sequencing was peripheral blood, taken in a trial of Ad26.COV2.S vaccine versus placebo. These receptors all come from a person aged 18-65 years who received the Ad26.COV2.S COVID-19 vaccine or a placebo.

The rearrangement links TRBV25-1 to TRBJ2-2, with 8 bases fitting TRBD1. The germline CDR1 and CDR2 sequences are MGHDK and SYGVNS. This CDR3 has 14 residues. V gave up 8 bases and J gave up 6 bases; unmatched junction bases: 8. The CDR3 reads CASGQTGDPGELFF. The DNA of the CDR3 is TGTGCCAGCGGTCAGACAGGGGATCCCGGGGAGCTGTTTTTT. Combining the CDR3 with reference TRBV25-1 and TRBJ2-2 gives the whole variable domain EADIYQTPRYLVIGTGKKITLECSQTMGHDKMYWYQQDPGMELHLIHYSYGVNSTEKGDLSSESTVSRIRTEHFPLTLESARPSHTSQYLCASGQTGDPGELFFGEGSRLTVL.

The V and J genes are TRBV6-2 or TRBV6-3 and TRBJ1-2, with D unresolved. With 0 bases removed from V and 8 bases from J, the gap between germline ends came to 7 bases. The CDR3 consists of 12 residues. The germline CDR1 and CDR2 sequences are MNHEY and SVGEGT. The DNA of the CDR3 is TGTGCCAGCAGTTACTCGCTGGGAGGCTACACCTTC. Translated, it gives CASSYSLGGYTF.

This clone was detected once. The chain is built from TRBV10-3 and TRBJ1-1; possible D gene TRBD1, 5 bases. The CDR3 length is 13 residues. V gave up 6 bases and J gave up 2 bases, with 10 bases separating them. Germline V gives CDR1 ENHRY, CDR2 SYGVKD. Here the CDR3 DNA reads TGTGCCATCAGCTTCCGGGACAACACTGAAGCTTTCTTT. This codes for CAISFRDNTEAFF.

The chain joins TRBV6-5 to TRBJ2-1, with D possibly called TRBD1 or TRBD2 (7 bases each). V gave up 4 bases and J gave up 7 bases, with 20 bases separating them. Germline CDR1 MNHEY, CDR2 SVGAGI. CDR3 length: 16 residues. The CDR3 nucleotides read TGTGCCAGCAGTTTTGGGGGGGTCAGGGGGAGGAATGAGCAGTTCTTC. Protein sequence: CASSFGGVRGRNEQFF.

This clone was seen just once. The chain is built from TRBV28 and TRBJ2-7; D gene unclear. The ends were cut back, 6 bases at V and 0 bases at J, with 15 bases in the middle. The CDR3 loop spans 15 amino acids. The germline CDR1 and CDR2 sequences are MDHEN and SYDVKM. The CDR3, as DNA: TGTGCCAGCAGCCCAGACCTTCCCATCTCCTACGAGCAGTACTTC. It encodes CASSPDLPISYEQYF. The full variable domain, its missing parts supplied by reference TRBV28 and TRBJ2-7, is DVKVTQSSRYLVKRTGEKVFLECVQDMDHENMFWYRQDPGLGLRLIYFSYDVKMKEKGDIPEGYSVSREKKERFSLILESASTNQTSMYLCASSPDLPISYEQYFGPGTRLTVT.

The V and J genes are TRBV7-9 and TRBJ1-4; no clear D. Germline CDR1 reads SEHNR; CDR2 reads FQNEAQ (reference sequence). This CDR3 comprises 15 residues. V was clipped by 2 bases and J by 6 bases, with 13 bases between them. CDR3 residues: CASSLLGLDDEKLFF. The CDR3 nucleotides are TGTGCCAGCAGCTTACTCGGCCTTGATGATGAAAAACTGTTTTTT.

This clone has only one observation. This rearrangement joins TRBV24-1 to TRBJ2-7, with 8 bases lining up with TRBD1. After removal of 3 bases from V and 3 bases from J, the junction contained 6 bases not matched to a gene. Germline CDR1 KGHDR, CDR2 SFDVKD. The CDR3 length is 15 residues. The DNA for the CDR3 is TGTGCCACCAGTGATCCTGGACAGGGAGACTACGAGCAGTACTTC. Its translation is CATSDPGQGDYEQYF.

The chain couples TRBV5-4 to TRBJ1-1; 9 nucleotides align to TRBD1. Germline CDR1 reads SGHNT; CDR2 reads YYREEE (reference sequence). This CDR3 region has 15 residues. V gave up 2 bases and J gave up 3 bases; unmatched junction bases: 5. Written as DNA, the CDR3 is TGTGCCAGCAGCTTCCCGGGACAGGGTTACACTGAAGCTTTCTTT. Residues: CASSFPGQGYTEAFF.

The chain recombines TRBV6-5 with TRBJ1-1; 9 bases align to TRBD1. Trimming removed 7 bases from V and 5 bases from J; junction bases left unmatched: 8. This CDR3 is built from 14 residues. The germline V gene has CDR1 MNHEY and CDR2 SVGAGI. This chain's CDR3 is CASIQQGAGTEAFF. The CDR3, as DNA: TGTGCCAGCATTCAACAGGGGGCTGGGACTGAAGCTTTCTTT.

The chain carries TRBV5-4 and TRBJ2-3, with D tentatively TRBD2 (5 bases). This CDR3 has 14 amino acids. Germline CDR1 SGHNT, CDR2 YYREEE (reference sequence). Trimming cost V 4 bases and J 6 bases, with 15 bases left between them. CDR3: CASSVSREGDTQYF. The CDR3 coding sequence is TGTGCCAGCAGCGTCTCGAGGGAAGGCGATACGCAGTATTTT. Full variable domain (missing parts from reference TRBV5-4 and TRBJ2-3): ETGVTQSPTHLIKTRGQQVTLRCSSQSGHNTVSWYQQALGQGPQFIFQYYREEENGRGNFPPRFSGLQFPNYSSELNVNALELDDSALYLCASSVSREGDTQYFGPGTRLTVL.

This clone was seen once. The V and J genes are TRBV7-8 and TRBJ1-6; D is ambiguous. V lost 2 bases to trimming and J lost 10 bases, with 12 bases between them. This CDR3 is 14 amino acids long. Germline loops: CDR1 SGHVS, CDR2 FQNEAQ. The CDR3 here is CASSLLGYSSPLHF. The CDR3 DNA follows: TGTGCCAGCAGCTTATTGGGGTATAGCTCACCCCTCCACTTT.

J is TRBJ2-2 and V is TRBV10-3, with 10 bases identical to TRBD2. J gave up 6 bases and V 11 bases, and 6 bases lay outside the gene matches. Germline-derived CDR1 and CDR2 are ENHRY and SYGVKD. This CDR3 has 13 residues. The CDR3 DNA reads TGTGCCGCCGGGACTAGCGAATCCGGGGAGCTGTTTTTT. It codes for CAAGTSESGELFF.

The CDR3 DNA sequence: TGTGCCAGTAGTACCCGGGACGTTAATGAAAAACTGTTTTTT. This gives the protein CASSTRDVNEKLFF. This chain joins TRBV19 and TRBJ1-4; D perhaps matches TRBD1 (5 bases). Trimming cost V 4 bases and J 4 bases, with 10 bases left between them. CDR1 is LNHDA and CDR2 is SQIVND in the germline V gene (reference sequence). This CDR3 spans 14 amino acids.

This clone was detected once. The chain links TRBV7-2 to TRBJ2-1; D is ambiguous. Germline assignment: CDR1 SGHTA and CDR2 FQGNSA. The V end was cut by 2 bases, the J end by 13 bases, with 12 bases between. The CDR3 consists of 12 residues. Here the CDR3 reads CASSLSAYPQFF. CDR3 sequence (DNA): TGTGCCAGCAGCTTAAGCGCTTACCCTCAGTTCTTC.

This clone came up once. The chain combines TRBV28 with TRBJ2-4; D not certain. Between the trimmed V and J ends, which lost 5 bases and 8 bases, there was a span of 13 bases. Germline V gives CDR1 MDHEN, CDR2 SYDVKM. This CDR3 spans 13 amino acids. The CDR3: CASSTAPGYIQYF. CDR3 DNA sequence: TGTGCCAGCAGTACCGCACCGGGTTACATTCAGTACTTC.

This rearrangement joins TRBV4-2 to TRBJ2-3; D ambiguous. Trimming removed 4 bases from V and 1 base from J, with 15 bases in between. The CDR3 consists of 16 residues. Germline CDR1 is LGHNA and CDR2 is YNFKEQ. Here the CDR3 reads CASSRTKGEGTDTQYF. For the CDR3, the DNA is TGTGCCAGCAGCCGAACAAAAGGAGAGGGCACAGATACGCAGTATTTT.

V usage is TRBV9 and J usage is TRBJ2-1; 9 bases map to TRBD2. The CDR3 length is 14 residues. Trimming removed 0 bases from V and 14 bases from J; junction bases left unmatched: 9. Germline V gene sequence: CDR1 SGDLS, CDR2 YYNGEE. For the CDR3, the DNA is TGTGCCAGCAGCGTAGAAGTTAGCGGGAGCGGCGAGTTCTTC. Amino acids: CASSVEVSGSGEFF.

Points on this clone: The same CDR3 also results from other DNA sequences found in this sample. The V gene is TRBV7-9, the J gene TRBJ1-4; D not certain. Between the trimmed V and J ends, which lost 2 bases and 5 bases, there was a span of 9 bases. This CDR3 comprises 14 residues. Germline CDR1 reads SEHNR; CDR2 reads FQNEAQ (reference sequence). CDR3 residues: CASSLRRENEKLFF. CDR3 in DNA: TGTGCCAGCAGCTTAAGGCGGGAGAATGAAAAACTGTTTTTT.

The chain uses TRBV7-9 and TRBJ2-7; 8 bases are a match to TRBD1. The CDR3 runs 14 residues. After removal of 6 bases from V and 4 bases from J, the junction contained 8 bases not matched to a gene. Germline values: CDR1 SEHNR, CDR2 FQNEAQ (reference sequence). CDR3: CASSPDRGAYEQYF. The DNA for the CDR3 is TGTGCCAGCAGTCCCGACAGGGGAGCTTACGAGCAGTACTTC.

The CDR3 DNA reads as TGTGCCAGCAGCTGGCTAGCGGGGGGCACAGATACGCAGTATTTT. This codes for CASSWLAGGTDTQYF. The chain links TRBV7-9 to TRBJ2-3; TRBD2 matches at 10 bases. CDR3 length: 15 residues. With 4 bases clipped from V and 1 base from J, the junction kept 2 bases outside the gene matches. Germline V gene sequence: CDR1 SEHNR, CDR2 FQNEAQ (reference sequence).

The CDR3 region has the DNA TGCGCCAGCAGCCACCAAATGACAGGGAGCTCCTACAATGAGCAGTTCTTC. This encodes CASSHQMTGSSYNEQFF. The chain combines TRBV4-1 with TRBJ2-1, with 7 bases that match TRBD1. The CDR3 runs to 17 residues. The V and J ends lost 3 bases and 0 bases, in that order; junction bases with no gene match: 8. Germline loops: CDR1 MGHRA, CDR2 YSYEKL.

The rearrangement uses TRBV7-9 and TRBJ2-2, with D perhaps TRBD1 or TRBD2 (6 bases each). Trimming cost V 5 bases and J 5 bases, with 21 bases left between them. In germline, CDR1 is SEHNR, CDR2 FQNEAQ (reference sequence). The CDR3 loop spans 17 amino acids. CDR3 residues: CASSGGGTAGPTGELFF. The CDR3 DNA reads TGTGCCAGCAGCGGGGGCGGTACGGCGGGACCGACCGGGGAGCTGTTTTTT.

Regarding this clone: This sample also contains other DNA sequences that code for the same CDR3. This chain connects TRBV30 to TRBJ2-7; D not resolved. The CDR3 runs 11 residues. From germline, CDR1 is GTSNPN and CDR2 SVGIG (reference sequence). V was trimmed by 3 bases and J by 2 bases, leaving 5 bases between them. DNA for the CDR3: TGTGCCTGGAGGGAGACCTACGAGCAGTACTTC. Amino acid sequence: CAWRETYEQYF.

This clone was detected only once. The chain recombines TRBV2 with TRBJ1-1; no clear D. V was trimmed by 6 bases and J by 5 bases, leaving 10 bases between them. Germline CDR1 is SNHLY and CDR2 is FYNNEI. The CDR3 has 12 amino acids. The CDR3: CASRLGLTEAFF. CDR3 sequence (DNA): TGTGCCAGCAGACTAGGATTAACTGAAGCTTTCTTT.